This T cell receptor (beta chain) is from a study of cytomegalovirus exposure and HLA in healthy donors. Researchers ran the PCR with 60 Vbeta and 13 Jbeta primers. Sequenced by immunoSEQ multiplex PCR; TCRdb stores in-frame clones only, minus some. Of 120,000 or so clones listed, roughly four fifths were seen once; the top ten hold about 1.8%. Nominal health characterized the donors when sampled, though unrecorded immune exposures were likely. This TCR was sampled from a man younger than 35 in good health and CMV-seronegative. Source material: PBMCs.

The DNA for the CDR3 is TGTGCCAGCAGCCTTAACCAAGCGGGAGGTACAGATACGCAGTATTTT. Translated: CASSLNQAGGTDTQYF. V and J are TRBV7-2 and TRBJ2-3, with 9 bases that match TRBD2. Germline lookup yields CDR1 SGHTA and CDR2 FQGNSA. Losses at the gene ends were 5 bases for V and 3 bases for J; bases not matched to a gene: 9. This CDR3 comprises 16 residues.